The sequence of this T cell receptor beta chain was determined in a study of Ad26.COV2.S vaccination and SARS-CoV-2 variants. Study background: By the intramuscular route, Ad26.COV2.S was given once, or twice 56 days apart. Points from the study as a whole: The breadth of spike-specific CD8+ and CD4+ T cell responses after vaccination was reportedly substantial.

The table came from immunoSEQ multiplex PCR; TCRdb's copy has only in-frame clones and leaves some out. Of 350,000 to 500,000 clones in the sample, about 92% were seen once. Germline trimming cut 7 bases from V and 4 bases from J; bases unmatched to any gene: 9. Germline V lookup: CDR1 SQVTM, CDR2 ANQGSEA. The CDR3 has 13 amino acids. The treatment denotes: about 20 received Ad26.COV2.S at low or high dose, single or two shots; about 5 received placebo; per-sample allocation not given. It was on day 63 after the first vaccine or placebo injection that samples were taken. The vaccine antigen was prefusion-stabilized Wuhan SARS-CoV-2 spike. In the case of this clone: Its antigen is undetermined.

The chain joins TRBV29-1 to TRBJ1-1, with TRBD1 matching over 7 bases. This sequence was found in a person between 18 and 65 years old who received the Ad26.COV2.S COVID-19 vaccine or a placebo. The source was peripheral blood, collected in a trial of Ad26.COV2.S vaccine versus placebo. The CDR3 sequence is CSALTGSSTEAFF. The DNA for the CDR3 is TGCAGCGCCCTGACAGGGAGTAGCACTGAAGCTTTCTTT.